This TCR beta chain emerged from a study of T-cell memory formation after mild COVID-19. The CDR3 is made up of 14 amino acids. V lost 4 bases to trimming and J lost 1 base; unmatched junction nucleotides: 5. CDR1 SGHRS and CDR2 YFSETQ come from the germline V gene. Via MiXCR, TCRdb re-called the 5' RACE reads, giving one row per CDR3 protein. The sample yields roughly 350,000 distinct CDR3 sequences, around 27% seen once. The TCR sequence derives from an adult woman who had mild COVID-19 (a few samples of this study predate the infection). Cell type and time point are not known. The chain couples TRBV5-1 to TRBJ2-7, with 7 bases aligning to TRBD2. Sample: PBMCs or a T cell subset sorted from them (not recorded which). CDR3 loop: CASSTSGVSYEQYF. In DNA, the CDR3 is TGCGCCAGCAGCACCAGCGGGGTTTCCTACGAGCAGTACTTC.